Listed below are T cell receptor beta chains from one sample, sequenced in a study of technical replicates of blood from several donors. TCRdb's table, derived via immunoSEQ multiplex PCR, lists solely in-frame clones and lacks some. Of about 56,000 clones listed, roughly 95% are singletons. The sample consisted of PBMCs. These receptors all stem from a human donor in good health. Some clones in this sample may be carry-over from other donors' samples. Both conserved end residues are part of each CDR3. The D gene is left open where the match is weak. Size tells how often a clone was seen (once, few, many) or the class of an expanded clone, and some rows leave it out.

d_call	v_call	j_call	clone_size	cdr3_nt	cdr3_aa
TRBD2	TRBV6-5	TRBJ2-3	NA	TGTGCCAGCAGTTACTCAACGGGAGGGGATACGCAGTATTTT	CASSYSTGGDTQYF
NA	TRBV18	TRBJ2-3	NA	TGTGCCAGCTCATCACTGGAGGGGTCAGGAAATACGCAGTATTTT	CASSSLEGSGNTQYF
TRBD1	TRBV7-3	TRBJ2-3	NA	TGTGCCAGCAGCTTAACGACAGGGGGGGATACGCAGTATTTT	CASSLTTGGDTQYF
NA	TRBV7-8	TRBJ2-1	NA	TGTGCCAGCAGCTTAGCTGATAGGACTCTCAATGAGCAGTTCTTC	CASSLADRTLNEQFF
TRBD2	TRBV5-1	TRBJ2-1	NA	TGCGCCAGCAGCTGGGGGACTAGCGGGGGGGCTGAGCAGTTCTTC	CASSWGTSGGAEQFF
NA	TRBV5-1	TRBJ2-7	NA	TGCGCCAGCCCCTGGGCCGAGCAGTACTTC	CASPWAEQYF
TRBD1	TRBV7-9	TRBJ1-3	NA	TGTGCCAGCAGCTCCGACAGGGTTGGTGGAAACACCATATATTTT	CASSSDRVGGNTIYF
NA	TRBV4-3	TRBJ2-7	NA	TGCGCCAGCAGCCAAGGACAGGGAGGCGAGCAGTACTTC	CASSQGQGGEQYF
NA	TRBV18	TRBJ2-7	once	TGTGCCAGCTCACTTCAAGTCCCCTCCGCGGGGTCCTACGAGCAGTACTTC	CASSLQVPSAGSYEQYF
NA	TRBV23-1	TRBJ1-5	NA	TGCGCCAGCAGTCACCGAACCAGGGCTTATAGCAATCAGCCCCAGCATTTT	CASSHRTRAYSNQPQHF
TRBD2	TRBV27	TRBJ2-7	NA	TGTGCCAGCAGTTTCACTGTACTATCGGCGGGAGGGCCGAGATGGTTTAGCGAGCAGTACTTC	CASSFTVLSAGGPRWFSEQYF
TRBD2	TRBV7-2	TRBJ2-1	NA	TGTGCCAGCAGCTTAAGGCGGGGGGGCCACAATGAGCAGTTCTTC	CASSLRRGGHNEQFF
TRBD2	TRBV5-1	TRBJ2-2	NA	TGCGCCAGCGGTTGGGTTAGCGGGCAGACGCTAAACACCGGGGAGCTGTTTTTT	CASGWVSGQTLNTGELFF
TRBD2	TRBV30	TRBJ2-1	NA	TGTGCCTGGAGTGTAGGGCGACTAGCTAATGAGCAGTTCTTC	CAWSVGRLANEQFF
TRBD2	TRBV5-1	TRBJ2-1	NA	TGCGCCAGCAGCTCCTACGGGAGGGGGGCCTACAATGAGCAGTTCTTC	CASSSYGRGAYNEQFF
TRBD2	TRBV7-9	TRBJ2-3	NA	TGTGCCAGCAGCCCCTCTAGCGGTGCCTATCATACGCAGTATTTT	CASSPSSGAYHTQYF
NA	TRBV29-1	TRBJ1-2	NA	TGCAGCGTTGACTATTGGGAGAGTCAAAACTATGGCTACACCTTC	CSVDYWESQNYGYTF
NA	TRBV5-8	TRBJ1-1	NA	TGTGCCAGCAGGAAGGACTATACAGCTTTCTTT	CASRKDYTAFF
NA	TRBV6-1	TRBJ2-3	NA	TGTGCCAGCAGTGAATACAGGGGACTCGCAGATACGCAGTATTTT	CASSEYRGLADTQYF
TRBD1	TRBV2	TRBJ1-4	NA	TGTGCCAGCAGCGCCAGCAGGGGGCGCGTTTCTAATGAAAAACTGTTTTTT	CASSASRGRVSNEKLFF
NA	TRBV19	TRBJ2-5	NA	TGTGCCAGTAGTCTCTGGACTGGGGAGACCCAGTACTTC	CASSLWTGETQYF
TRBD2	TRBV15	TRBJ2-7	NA	TGTGCCACCAGCCCCACTAGCGGGACCTCCTACGAGCAGTACTTC	CATSPTSGTSYEQYF
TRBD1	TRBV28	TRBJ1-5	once	TGTGCCAGCAGCTCCACGGACAGGGGGAACAATCAGCCCCAGCATTTT	CASSSTDRGNNQPQHF
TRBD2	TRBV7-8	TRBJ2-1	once	TGTGCCAGTTCAATTAGCGGGAGGGCCGGTGAGCAGTTCTTC	CASSISGRAGEQFF
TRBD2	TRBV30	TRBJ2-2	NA	TGTGCCTGGACTCGAACCTCGGGACTAGCGGGAGTATATATCGCCGGGGAGCTGTTTTTT	CAWTRTSGLAGVYIAGELFF
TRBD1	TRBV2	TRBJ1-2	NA	TGTGCCAGCAGTGAAAGGGGACAGGGGGCGCTGGGATATGGCTACACCTTC	CASSERGQGALGYGYTF
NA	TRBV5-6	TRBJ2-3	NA	TGTGCCAGCAGCTTGGGGTTTGGGACTGGTAACACAGATACGCAGTATTTT	CASSLGFGTGNTDTQYF
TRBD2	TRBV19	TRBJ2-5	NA	TGTGCCAGTGGGACTAGCGGGGGGGTAGAGACCCAGTACTTC	CASGTSGGVETQYF
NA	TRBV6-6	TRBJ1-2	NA	TGTGCCAGCAGTTACTCGGAGCGGCGATTTGGCTACACCTTC	CASSYSERRFGYTF
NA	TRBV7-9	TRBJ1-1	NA	TGTGCCAGCAGCCCACCCGGCGCGGGGGGCAGTGAAGCTTTCTTT	CASSPPGAGGSEAFF
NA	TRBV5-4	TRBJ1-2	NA	TGTGCCAGCAGGCTATGGGCCTCTAACTATGGCTACACCTTC	CASRLWASNYGYTF
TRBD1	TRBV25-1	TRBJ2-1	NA	TGTGCCAGCAGTGCCAGAGACAGGGGAAGGTTAGATGAGCAGTTCTTC	CASSARDRGRLDEQFF
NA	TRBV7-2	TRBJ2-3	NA	TGTGCCAGCAGCTTATATGGCGGGAGCACAGATACGCAGTATTTT	CASSLYGGSTDTQYF
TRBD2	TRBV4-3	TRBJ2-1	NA	TGCGCCAGCAGCCAGAGCGGGGGCTACAATGAGCAGTTCTTC	CASSQSGGYNEQFF
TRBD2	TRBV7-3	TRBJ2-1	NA	TGTGCCAGCAGCGAGACTAGCGGGGGATACAATGAGCAGTTCTTC	CASSETSGGYNEQFF
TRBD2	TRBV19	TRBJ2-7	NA	TGTGCCAGTAGTATAGCTGGGACTAGCGGCTACGAGCAGTACTTC	CASSIAGTSGYEQYF
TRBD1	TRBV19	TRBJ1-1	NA	TGTGCCAGTAGCCTTACCCAGGGGGCTCACACTGAAGCTTTCTTT	CASSLTQGAHTEAFF
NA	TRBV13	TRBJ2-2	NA	TGTGCCAGCAGCTTTGTGACCGGGATAAACACCGGGGAGCTGTTTTTT	CASSFVTGINTGELFF
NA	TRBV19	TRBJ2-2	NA	TGTGCCACCCCCGACAGACTCACCGGGGAGCTGTTTTTT	CATPDRLTGELFF
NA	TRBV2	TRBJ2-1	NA	TGTGCCAGCAGTCCTAGCGTGCTGGGGAATGAGCAGTTCTTC	CASSPSVLGNEQFF
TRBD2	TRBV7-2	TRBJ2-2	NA	TGTGCCAGCAGCTTGCTTGGACTAGCGGTTGCCGGGGAGCTGTTTTTT	CASSLLGLAVAGELFF
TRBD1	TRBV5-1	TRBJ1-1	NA	TGCGCCAGCAGCCCCGGGACAGGGGGCACTGAAGCTTTCTTT	CASSPGTGGTEAFF
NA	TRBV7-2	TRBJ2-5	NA	TGTGCCAGCAGCTTAGGTGTGAGGGCAGAGACCCAGTACTTC	CASSLGVRAETQYF
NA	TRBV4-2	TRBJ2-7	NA	TGTGCCAGCAGCCCCCTGGGGGGTCCCTACGAGCAGTACTTC	CASSPLGGPYEQYF
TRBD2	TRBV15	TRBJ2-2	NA	TGTGCCACCAGCAGGCGACTAGGTCTAGCGGGCACCACCGGGGAGCTGTTTTTT	CATSRRLGLAGTTGELFF
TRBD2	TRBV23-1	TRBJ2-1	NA	TGCGCCAGCAGTCAAGGGGGGGGTAGGGACAATGAGCAGTTCTTC	CASSQGGGRDNEQFF
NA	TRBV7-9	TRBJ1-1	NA	TGTGCCAGCAGCTTTGGTCGGGAAATGAGTGAAGCTTTCTTT	CASSFGREMSEAFF
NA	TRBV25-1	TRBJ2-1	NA	TGTGCCAGCAGTCCAGCAGCGGGCGGGGTTGGTGAGCAGTTCTTC	CASSPAAGGVGEQFF
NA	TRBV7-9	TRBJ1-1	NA	TGTGCCAGCAGCTTAGGGGGAGGCACTGAAGCTTTCTTT	CASSLGGGTEAFF
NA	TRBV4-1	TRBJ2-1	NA	TGCGCCAGCAGCCGTCTCGATGAGCAGTTCTTC	CASSRLDEQFF
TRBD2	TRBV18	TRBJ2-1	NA	TGTGCCAGCTCCGAGGAAGGGAGGGCTGAGCAGTTCTTC	CASSEEGRAEQFF
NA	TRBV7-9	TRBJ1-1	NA	TGTGCCAGCAGACGAGGGTCGGGCACTGAAGCTTTCTTT	CASRRGSGTEAFF
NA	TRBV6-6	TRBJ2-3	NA	TGTGCCAGCAGAAAAACGGGAGATGGCACAGATACGCAGTATTTT	CASRKTGDGTDTQYF
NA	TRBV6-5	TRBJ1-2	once	TGTGCCAGCAGTGAGGACACTTATGGCTACACCTTC	CASSEDTYGYTF
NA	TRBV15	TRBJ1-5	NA	TGTGCCACCAGCACCGCGCCTTTCAATCAGCCCCAGCATTTT	CATSTAPFNQPQHF